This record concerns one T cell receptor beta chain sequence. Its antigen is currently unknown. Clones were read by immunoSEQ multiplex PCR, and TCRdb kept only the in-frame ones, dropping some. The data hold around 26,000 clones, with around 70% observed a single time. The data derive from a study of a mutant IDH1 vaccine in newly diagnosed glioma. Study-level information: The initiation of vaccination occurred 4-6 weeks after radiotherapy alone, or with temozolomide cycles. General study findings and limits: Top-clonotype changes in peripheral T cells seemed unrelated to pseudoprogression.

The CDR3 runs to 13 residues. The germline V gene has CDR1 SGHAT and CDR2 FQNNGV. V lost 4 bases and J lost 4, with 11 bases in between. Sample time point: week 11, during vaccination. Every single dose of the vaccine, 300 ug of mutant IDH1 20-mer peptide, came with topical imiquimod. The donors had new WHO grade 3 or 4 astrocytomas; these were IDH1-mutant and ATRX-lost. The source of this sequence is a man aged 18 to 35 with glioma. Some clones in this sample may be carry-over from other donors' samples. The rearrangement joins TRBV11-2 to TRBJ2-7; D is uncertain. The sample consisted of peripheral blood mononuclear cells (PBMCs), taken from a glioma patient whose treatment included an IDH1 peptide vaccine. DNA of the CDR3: TGTGCCAGCAGCTCCCCTCTCAATTACGAGCAGTACTTC. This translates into CASSSPLNYEQYF.